This T cell receptor beta chain was found in a study of post-analysis software for immune sequencing data. Study-wide context: In terms of disease course, relapsing-remitting, secondary progressive and progressive-relapsing multiple sclerosis were included. The study, taken as a whole, reports: Higher frequency in patients than in controls was seen for five TRBV segments, with TRBV5-6, TRBV5-1 and TRBV20-1 among them.

Concerning this clonotype: Its antigen is currently unknown.

CDR3 length: 12 residues. Germline CDR1 is SEHNR and CDR2 is FQNEAQ (reference sequence). Between the trimmed V and J ends, which lost 5 bases and 5 bases, there was a span of 9 bases. Unique molecular identifiers tagged the TCR beta cDNA libraries. From the PCR reads, TCRdb called clonotypes with MiXCR, one entry per CDR3 protein. In the table there are about 540,000 distinct CDR3 sequences, around 36% of which are singletons. The TCR comes from a girl aged 2-17 years with multiple sclerosis. The chain has TRBV7-9 and TRBJ2-5, with D perhaps TRBD1 (5 bases). The sequenced sample was blood. CDR3 DNA: TGTGCCAGCAGCCCCGACAGTGAGACCCAGTACTTC. This translates into CASSPDSETQYF.